This T cell receptor (beta chain) was identified in a study of blood T cell repertoires in COVID-19. The authors' processing: Amplification of reference gene primers was used by the study to estimate nucleated cell counts. The table came from immunoSEQ multiplex PCR; TCRdb's copy has only in-frame clones and leaves some out. That table supplies the V and J calls and clone size; D and trimming were determined from the DNA. The sample consists of a few hundred thousand clones, around 83% of them appearing once. This study enrolled people aged roughly 18 to 89 from approximately 25 US geographic areas. Assignment of participants to cohorts was predicated upon participant-reported clinical history. Two consecutive negative NP/OP PCR tests, clearance, or resolved symptoms defined Cohort 3 recovery. The sequenced sample consisted of PBMCs or T cells enriched from blood (not recorded which). The source of this sequence is a woman aged 50 to 60 who had recovered from COVID-19.

CDR3 residues: CASSLQGSGANVLTF. CDR3 nucleotide sequence: TGCGCCAGCAGCTTGCAGGGGTCTGGGGCCAACGTCCTGACTTTC. The chain uses TRBV5-1 and TRBJ2-6, with D possibly being TRBD1 (6 bases). Germline CDR1 SGHRS, CDR2 YFSETQ. The CDR3 sequence is 15 residues long. Between the trimmed V and J ends, which lost 1 base and 1 base, there was a span of 6 bases.